A selection of T cell receptor beta chains follows, all from one sample in a study of T-cell memory formation after mild COVID-19. TCRdb processed the 5' RACE reads anew with MiXCR; each CDR3 protein has one entry. Of roughly 190,000 distinct CDR3 sequences listed, about 27% are singletons. The material sequenced was PBMCs or a T cell subset sorted from them (not recorded which). The receptors shown here come from an adult woman who had mild COVID-19 (a few samples of this study predate the infection). Cell type and time point are not known. CDR3s include the opening cysteine and the closing phenylalanine or tryptophan. The order of the fields is V gene, D gene, J gene, clone size, CDR3 DNA, CDR3 protein. D genes are given only for firm matches. The listing skips clone size in some rows; elsewhere it reads once, few, many or a size class.

V: TRBV20-1; D: TRBD2; J: TRBJ2-3; size: NA; DNA: TGCAGTGCTAGGATGCCGGGACTACCAACAGATACGCAGTATTTT; CDR3: CSARMPGLPTDTQYF
V: TRBV6-2/TRBV6-3; D: NA; J: TRBJ2-3; size: NA; DNA: TGTGCCAGCAGTTACTCCTTCGATACGCAGTATTTT; CDR3: CASSYSFDTQYF
V: TRBV5-5; D: NA; J: TRBJ1-2; size: few; DNA: TGTGCCAGCAGCTTGGCTGCTTTGAATCTTAACTATGGCTACACCTTC; CDR3: CASSLAALNLNYGYTF
V: TRBV18; D: NA; J: TRBJ1-1; size: NA; DNA: TGTGCCAGCTCACCGAAGAACCTGAACACTGAAGCTTTCTTT; CDR3: CASSPKNLNTEAFF
V: TRBV5-1; D: TRBD1; J: TRBJ1-1; size: few; DNA: TGCGCCAGCACCTACACCAACAGGGGCACTGAAGCTTTCTTT; CDR3: CASTYTNRGTEAFF
V: TRBV4-1; D: NA; J: TRBJ2-1; size: few; DNA: TGCGCCAGCAGCCACGTCGACTTCCTCGATGAGCAGTTCTTC; CDR3: CASSHVDFLDEQFF
V: TRBV7-2; D: NA; J: TRBJ2-3; size: many; DNA: TGTGCCAGCAGCTATCAGGGCCCCCTCGCCAGTGGGTATTTT; CDR3: CASSYQGPLASGYF
V: TRBV5-1; D: TRBD2; J: TRBJ2-5; size: few; DNA: TGCGCCAGCAGCTGGAAGACTAGCGGGGGTGAGACCCAGTACTTC; CDR3: CASSWKTSGGETQYF
V: TRBV25-1; D: NA; J: TRBJ2-5; size: NA; DNA: TGTGCCAGCAGTGGGGAGGGGGTGGATGGTCACGGGACCCAGTACTTC; CDR3: CASSGEGVDGHGTQYF
V: TRBV5-1; D: NA; J: TRBJ2-5; size: NA; DNA: TGCGCCAGCAGCTCTAGCGAGGAAGAGACCCAGTACTTC; CDR3: CASSSSEEETQYF
V: TRBV24-1; D: TRBD1; J: TRBJ2-1; size: NA; DNA: TGTGCCATCGGAGGGACAGGGGAACGAAGGGAGCAGTTCTTC; CDR3: CAIGGTGERREQFF
V: TRBV15; D: TRBD1; J: TRBJ1-2; size: few; DNA: TGTGCCACCAGCAGAACCGGGACAGGGGGCGACTATGGCTACACCTTC; CDR3: CATSRTGTGGDYGYTF
V: TRBV4-3; D: NA; J: TRBJ1-3; size: NA; DNA: TGCGCCAGCAGCCAAGGGGGGTACGGAAACACCATATATTTT; CDR3: CASSQGGYGNTIYF
V: TRBV7-9; D: TRBD1; J: TRBJ2-1; size: NA; DNA: TGTGCCAGCAGCTTCGAAAGGACAGGGGCACACAATGAGCAGTTCTTC; CDR3: CASSFERTGAHNEQFF
V: TRBV24-1; D: NA; J: TRBJ2-7; size: few; DNA: TGTGCCACCAGTGAACAGCTCGGCGAGCAGTACTTC; CDR3: CATSEQLGEQYF
V: TRBV30; D: NA; J: TRBJ1-4; size: NA; DNA: TGTGCCTGGAGTCTCGGGGACGGCGAAAAACTGTTTTTT; CDR3: CAWSLGDGEKLFF
V: TRBV6-2/TRBV6-3; D: NA; J: TRBJ2-1; size: NA; DNA: TGTGCCAGCAGTTACGGGACTGGGCATGTCGATGAGCAGTTCTTC; CDR3: CASSYGTGHVDEQFF
V: TRBV18; D: TRBD2; J: TRBJ2-2; size: few; DNA: TGTGCCAGCTCACCGGATGTGGTGGTACTAGCGGATCCCGGGGAGCTGTTTTTT; CDR3: CASSPDVVVLADPGELFF
V: TRBV6-2/TRBV6-3; D: NA; J: TRBJ1-5; size: few; DNA: TGTGCCAGCAGTTACTGGAGAAATGACAATCAGCCCCAGCATTTT; CDR3: CASSYWRNDNQPQHF
V: TRBV11-2; D: TRBD1; J: TRBJ2-6; size: NA; DNA: TGTGCCAGCAGCTTACCCCTCGGACAGGGGAGCTCTGGGGCCAACGTCCTGACTTTC; CDR3: CASSLPLGQGSSGANVLTF
V: TRBV11-2; D: TRBD1; J: TRBJ2-7; size: NA; DNA: TGTGCCAGCAGCAGGGTCTACAGGGGGCTCGAGCAGTACTTC; CDR3: CASSRVYRGLEQYF
V: TRBV7-8; D: TRBD2; J: TRBJ2-3; size: NA; DNA: TGTGCCAGCAGCACCAGTCCGAGGAGCGGGGGGGCCACAGATACGCAGTATTTT; CDR3: CASSTSPRSGGATDTQYF